This T cell receptor (beta chain) was sequenced for a study of memory CD4+ T cells and cytomegalovirus serostatus. Study-wide context: Donors were healthy Belgian adults, 8 to 10 CMV seropositive and 24 seronegative.

CDR1 MNHNS and CDR2 SASEGT come from the germline V gene. The CDR3 totals 15 residues. The germline V and J ends were trimmed by 6 bases and 2 bases, with 14 bases remaining between them. Single viable CD3+CD4+CD8-CD45RO+ cells were sorted as the memory CD4+ T cells. Serum IgG to CMV pp150, pp28, p38 and p52 defined serostatus. In the authors' methods: After removing out-of-frame reads, over 2 million distinct TCRbeta sequences remained. Measured with immunoSEQ multiplex PCR; TCRdb has only the in-frame clones, and not every one. The V and J calls and the clone size are those of that table, but D and trimming were determined from the DNA. The repertoire holds approximately 46,000 clones, under 85% seen once, with 0.61% in the top ten.

The clonotype originates from an adult in good health and CMV-seronegative. The gene calls are TRBV6-1 and TRBJ1-5; tentative D call: TRBD1 (6 bases). Material: memory CD4+ T cells from blood. The CDR3 DNA reads as TGTGCCAGCAGCGGACAGAGCGTAGGCAATCAGCCCCAGCATTTT. As protein: CASSGQSVGNQPQHF.